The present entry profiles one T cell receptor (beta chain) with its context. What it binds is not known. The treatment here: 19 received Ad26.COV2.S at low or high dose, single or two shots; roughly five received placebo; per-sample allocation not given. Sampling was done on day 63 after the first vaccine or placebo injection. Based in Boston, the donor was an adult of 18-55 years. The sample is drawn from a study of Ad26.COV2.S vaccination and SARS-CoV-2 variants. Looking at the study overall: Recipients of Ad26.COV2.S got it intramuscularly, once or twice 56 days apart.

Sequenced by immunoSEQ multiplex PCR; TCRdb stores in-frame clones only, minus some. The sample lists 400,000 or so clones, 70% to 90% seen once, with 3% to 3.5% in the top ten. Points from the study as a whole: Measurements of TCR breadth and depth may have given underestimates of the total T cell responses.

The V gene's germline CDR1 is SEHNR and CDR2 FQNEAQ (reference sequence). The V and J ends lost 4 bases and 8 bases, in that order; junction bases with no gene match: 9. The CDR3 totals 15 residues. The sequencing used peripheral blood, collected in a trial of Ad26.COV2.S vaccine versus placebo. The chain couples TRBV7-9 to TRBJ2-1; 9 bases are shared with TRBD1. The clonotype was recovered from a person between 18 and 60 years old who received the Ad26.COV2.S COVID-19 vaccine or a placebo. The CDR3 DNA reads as TGTGCCAGCAGCTCCCGGGACAGGGTTTACGATGAGCAGTTCTTC. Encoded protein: CASSSRDRVYDEQFF. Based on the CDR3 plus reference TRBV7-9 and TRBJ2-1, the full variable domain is DTGVSQNPRHKITKRGQNVTFRCDPISEHNRLYWYRQTLGQGPEFLTYFQNEAQLEKSRLLSDRFSAERPKGSFSTLEIQRTEQGDSAMYLCASSSRDRVYDEQFFGPGTRLTVL.